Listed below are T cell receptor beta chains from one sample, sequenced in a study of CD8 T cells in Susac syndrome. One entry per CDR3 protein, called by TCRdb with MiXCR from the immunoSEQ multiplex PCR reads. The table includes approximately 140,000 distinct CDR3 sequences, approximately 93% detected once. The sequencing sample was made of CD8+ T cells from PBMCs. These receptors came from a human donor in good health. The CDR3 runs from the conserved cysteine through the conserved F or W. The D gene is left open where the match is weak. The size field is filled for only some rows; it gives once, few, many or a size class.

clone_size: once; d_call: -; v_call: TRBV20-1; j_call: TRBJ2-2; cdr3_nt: TGCAGTGCTAGTGATCGGGAGCGGAAACGTGTCGGGGAGCTGTTTTTT; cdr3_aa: CSASDRERKRVGELFF
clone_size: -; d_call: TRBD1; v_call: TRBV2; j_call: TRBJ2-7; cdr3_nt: TGTGCCAGCAGCGCCGGGACAGGGCTGAGGGAGCAGTACTTC; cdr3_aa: CASSAGTGLREQYF
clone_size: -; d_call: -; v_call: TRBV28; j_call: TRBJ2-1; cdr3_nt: TGTGCCAGCAGCCCATTGGGGGACCCTTTAGACAATGAGCAGTTCTTC; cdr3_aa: CASSPLGDPLDNEQFF
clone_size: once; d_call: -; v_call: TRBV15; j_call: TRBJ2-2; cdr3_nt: TGTGCCACCAGCGTGGCAGTAGACACCGGGGAGCTGTTTTTT; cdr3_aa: CATSVAVDTGELFF
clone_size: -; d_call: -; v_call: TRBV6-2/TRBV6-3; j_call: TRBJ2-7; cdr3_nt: TGTGCCAGCAGCCGCAATCTAGGAGGTGACGAGCAGTACTTC; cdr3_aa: CASSRNLGGDEQYF
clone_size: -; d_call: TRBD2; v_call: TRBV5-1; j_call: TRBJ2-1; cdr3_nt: TGCGCCAGCAGGTTGTACGGGACTACCAATGAGCAGTTCTTC; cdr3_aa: CASRLYGTTNEQFF
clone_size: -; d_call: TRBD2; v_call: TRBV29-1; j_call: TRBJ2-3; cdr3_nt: TGCAGCGTTGGTCGACTAGCGGAGACAGATACGCAGTATTTT; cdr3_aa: CSVGRLAETDTQYF
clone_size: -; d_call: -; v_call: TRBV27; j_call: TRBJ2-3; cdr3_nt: TGTGCCAGCAGTTCCGGGGGAGGTTGGGACACAGATACGCAGTATTTT; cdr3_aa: CASSSGGGWDTDTQYF
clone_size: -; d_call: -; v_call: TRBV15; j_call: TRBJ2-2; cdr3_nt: TGTGCCACCAGCAGAGAACTGAACCTTGTTCCAGAGAACACCGGGGAGCTGTTTTTT; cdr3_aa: CATSRELNLVPENTGELFF
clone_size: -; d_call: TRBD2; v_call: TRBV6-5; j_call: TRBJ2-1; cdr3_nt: TGTGCCAGCAGTCCGACTAGCGGCCCAGAGCAGTTCTTC; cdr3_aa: CASSPTSGPEQFF
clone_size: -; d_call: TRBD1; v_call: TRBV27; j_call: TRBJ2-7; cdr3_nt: TGTGCCAGCAGTTTATCGGACAGGGGCCACGAGCAGTACTTC; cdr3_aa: CASSLSDRGHEQYF
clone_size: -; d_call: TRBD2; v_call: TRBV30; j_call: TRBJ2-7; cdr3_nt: TGTGCCTGGACGGGACTAGGGTACGAGCAGTACTTC; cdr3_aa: CAWTGLGYEQYF
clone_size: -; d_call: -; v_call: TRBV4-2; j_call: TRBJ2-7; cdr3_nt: TGTGCCAGCAGCCAAGATCCCGGACGATACCTAGTGGAGCAGTACTTC; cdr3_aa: CASSQDPGRYLVEQYF
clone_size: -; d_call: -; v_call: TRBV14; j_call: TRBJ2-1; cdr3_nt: TGTGCCAGCAGCCAACAGGCCAATGAGCAGTTCTTC; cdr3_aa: CASSQQANEQFF
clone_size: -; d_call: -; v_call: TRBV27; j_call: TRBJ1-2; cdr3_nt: TGTGCCAGCAGTTTACAGGGACAAGGGACTAACTATGGCTACACCTTC; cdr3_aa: CASSLQGQGTNYGYTF
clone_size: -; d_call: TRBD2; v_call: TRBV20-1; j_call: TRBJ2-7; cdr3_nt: TGCAGTGCTAGATGGGCAGGACTAGCGGGAGACTCCTACGAGCAGTACTTC; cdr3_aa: CSARWAGLAGDSYEQYF
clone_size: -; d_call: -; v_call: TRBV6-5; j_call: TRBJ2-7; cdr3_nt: TGTGCCAGCAGTACCGTTAACGAGCAGTACTTC; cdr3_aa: CASSTVNEQYF
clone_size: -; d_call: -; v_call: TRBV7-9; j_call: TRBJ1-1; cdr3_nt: TGTGCCAGCAGCCCCCCTACAGGGCAGAACACTGAAGCTTTCTTT; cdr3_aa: CASSPPTGQNTEAFF
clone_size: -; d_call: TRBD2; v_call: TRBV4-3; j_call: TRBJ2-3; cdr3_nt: TGCGCCAGCAGCCAAGAGAGGGTAGCGGGAGTGTATACGCAGTATTTT; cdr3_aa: CASSQERVAGVYTQYF
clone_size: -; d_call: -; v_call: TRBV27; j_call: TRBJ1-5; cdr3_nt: TGTGCCAGCAGTTTATCCGGGGGAGGACAGCCCCAGCATTTT; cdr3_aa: CASSLSGGGQPQHF
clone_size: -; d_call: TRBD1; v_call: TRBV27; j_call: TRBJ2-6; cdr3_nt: TGTGCCAGCCGGACAGGGCAGGCTCCTGGGGCCAACGTCCTGACTTTC; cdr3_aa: CASRTGQAPGANVLTF
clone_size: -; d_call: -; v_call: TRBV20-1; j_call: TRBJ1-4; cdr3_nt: TGCAGTGCCCGGGTGGGGGAGGGCGAAAAACTGTTTTTT; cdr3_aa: CSARVGEGEKLFF
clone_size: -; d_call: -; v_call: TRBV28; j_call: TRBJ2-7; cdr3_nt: TGTGCCAGCAGTTTATTCAGGACAGCGATGTCCTACGAGCAGTACTTC; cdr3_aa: CASSLFRTAMSYEQYF
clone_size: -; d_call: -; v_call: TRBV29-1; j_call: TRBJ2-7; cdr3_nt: TGCAGCGTTCTGGGGGGAGGAACCTACGAGCAGTACTTC; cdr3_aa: CSVLGGGTYEQYF
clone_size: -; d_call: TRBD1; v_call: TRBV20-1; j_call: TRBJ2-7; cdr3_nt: TGCAGTGCTCTGGGGACAGCCGATTACGAGCAGTACTTC; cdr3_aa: CSALGTADYEQYF
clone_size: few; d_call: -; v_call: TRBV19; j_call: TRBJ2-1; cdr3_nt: TGTGCCAGTAGTATAGTGGGGGGAACCTACAATGAGCAGTTCTTC; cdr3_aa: CASSIVGGTYNEQFF
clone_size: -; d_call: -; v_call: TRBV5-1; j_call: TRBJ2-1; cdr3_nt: TGCGCCAGCAGCTTGGGGCCCCATGAGCAGTTCTTC; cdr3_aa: CASSLGPHEQFF
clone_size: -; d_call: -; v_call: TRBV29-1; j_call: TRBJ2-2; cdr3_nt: TGCAGCGTTCAAGTCCAGAACACCGGGGAGCTGTTTTTT; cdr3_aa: CSVQVQNTGELFF
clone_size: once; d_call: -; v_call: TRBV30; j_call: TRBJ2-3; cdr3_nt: TGTGCCTGGACCCCGCTCGAAGTTAGCGGATCCACAGATACGCAGTATTTT; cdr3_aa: CAWTPLEVSGSTDTQYF
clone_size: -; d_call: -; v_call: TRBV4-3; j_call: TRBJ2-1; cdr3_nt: TGCGCCAGCAGCTACGGACTAGGGGGTGAGCAGTTCTTC; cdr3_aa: CASSYGLGGEQFF
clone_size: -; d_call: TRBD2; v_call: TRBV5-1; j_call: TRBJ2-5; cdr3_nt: TGCGCCAGCAGCTCCGGGACTAGCGGACAAGAGACCCAGTACTTC; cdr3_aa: CASSSGTSGQETQYF
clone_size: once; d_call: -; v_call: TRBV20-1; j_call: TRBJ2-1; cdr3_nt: TGCAGTGCTCGGCAGGGGCCAACATATGAGCAGTTCTTC; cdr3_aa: CSARQGPTYEQFF
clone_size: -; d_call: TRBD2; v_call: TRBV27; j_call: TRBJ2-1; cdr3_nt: TGTGCCAGTGGGACTAGCGTGGACAATGAGCAGTTCTTC; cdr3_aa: CASGTSVDNEQFF
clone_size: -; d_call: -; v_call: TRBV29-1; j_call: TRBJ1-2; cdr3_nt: TGCAGCGTTGACCCGAAGGGGGAAGGCTATGGCTACACCTTC; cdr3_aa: CSVDPKGEGYGYTF
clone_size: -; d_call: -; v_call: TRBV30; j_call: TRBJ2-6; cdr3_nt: TGTGCCTGGGGACACTCTGGGGCCAACGTCCTGACTTTC; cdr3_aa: CAWGHSGANVLTF
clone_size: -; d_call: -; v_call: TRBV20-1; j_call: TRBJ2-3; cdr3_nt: TGCAGTGCTAGCATGAAGTTTTCCATCGGTTATACGCAGTATTTT; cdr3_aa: CSASMKFSIGYTQYF
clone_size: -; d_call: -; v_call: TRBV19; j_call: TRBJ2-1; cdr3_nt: TGTGCCAGTAGTCGAAGGGACGGAAACAATGAGCAGTTCTTC; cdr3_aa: CASSRRDGNNEQFF
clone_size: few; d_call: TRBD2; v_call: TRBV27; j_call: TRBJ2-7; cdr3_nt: TGTGCCAGCAGGTTAGCGGGAAGCTACGAGCAGTACTTC; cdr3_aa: CASRLAGSYEQYF
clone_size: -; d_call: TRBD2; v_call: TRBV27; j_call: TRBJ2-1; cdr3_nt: TGTGCCAGCAGTTTAACGGGGGAGGGCCGTAGGAATGAGCAGTTCTTC; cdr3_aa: CASSLTGEGRRNEQFF
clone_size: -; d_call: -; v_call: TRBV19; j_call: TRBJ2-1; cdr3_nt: TGTGCCAGTAGCGACCTCGGGTCCCGCGGGACAATGAACAATGAGCAGTTCTTC; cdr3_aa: CASSDLGSRGTMNNEQFF
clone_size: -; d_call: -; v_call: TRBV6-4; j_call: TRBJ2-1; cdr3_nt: TGTGCCAGCAGTGGGGGAGGATTGGGCAATGAGCAGTTCTTC; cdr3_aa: CASSGGGLGNEQFF
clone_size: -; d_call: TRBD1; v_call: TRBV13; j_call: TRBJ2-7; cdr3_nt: TGTGCCAGCAGCTATGGGACAGAATCTTACGAGCAGTACTTC; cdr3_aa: CASSYGTESYEQYF
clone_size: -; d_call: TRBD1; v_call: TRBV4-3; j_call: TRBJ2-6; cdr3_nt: TGCGCCAGCAGCCAGGAAAGACCCGACAGGGCTGGGGCCAACGTCCTGACTTTC; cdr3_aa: CASSQERPDRAGANVLTF
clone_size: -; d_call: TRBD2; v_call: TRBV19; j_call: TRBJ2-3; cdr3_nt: TGTGCCAGTAGTTCCTCTATAGCGGGAGGGCCTACAGATACGCAGTATTTT; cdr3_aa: CASSSSIAGGPTDTQYF
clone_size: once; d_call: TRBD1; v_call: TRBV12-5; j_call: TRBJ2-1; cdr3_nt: TGTGCTAGTGGTTCTACCCTCCGGACAGGGGAGAGGAATGAGCAGTTCTTC; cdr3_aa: CASGSTLRTGERNEQFF
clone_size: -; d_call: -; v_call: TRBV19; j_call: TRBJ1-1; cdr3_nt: TGTGCCAGTAGTTTAAATCGCGGCAGGGTGGGCACTGAAGCTTTCTTT; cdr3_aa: CASSLNRGRVGTEAFF
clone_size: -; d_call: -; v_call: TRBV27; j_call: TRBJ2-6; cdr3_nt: TGTGCCAGCAGTTCAAGGGGCCCTCACTCTGGGGCCAACGTCCTGACTTTC; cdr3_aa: CASSSRGPHSGANVLTF
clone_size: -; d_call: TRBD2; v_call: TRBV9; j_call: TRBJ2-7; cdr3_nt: TGTGCCAGCAGCGCCTATAGCGGGTCCTACGAGCAGTACTTC; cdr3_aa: CASSAYSGSYEQYF
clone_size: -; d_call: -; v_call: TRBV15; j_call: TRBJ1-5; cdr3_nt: TGTGCCACCAGCAGTGGCCGGGCAGGGCAGCCCCAGCATTTT; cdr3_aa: CATSSGRAGQPQHF
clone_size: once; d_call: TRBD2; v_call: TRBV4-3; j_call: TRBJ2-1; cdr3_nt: TGCGCCAGCAGCCAGGGCGGACTAGCGGGAAAGGAGCAGTTCTTC; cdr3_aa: CASSQGGLAGKEQFF